The rows below give T cell receptor beta chains drawn from one sample of a study of PD-1 blockade in classical Hodgkin lymphoma. Sequencing was performed with immunoSEQ multiplex PCR; in TCRdb, only in-frame clones are kept and a portion is missing. The sample contains approximately 25,000 clones, about 86% of which appear only once. The sample consisted of peripheral blood mononuclear cells (PBMCs), taken before the second cycle of nivolumab. The receptor source for this set is a human donor with classical Hodgkin lymphoma. Each CDR3 is given with its conserved first and last residue. The D gene is left open where the match is weak. A clone size is listed for some rows: how often the clone was seen (once, few, many), or a class if it is expanded.

CASSVAGGASTDTQYF | TGTGCCAGCAGCGTAGCTGGCGGGGCTAGCACAGATACGCAGTATTTT | NA | TRBJ2-3 | TRBV9 | NA
CASSEQGGEKLFF | TGTGCCAGCAGTGAACAGGGGGGGGAAAAACTGTTTTTT | NA | TRBJ1-4 | TRBV2 | TRBD1
CASSPGQGVDEQYF | TGCGCCAGCAGCCCGGGACAGGGAGTCGACGAGCAGTACTTC | once | TRBJ2-7 | TRBV4-1 | TRBD1
CASSHRSAGAAFF | TGTGCCAGCAGCCATAGGAGCGCAGGTGCAGCTTTCTTT | NA | TRBJ1-1 | TRBV11-3 | NA
CASGLRPGAQFF | TGTGCTAGTGGTTTGCGACCGGGAGCGCAGTTCTTC | NA | TRBJ2-1 | TRBV12-5 | NA
CASSDGRDTEAFF | TGTGCCAGCAGTGACGGCCGGGACACTGAAGCTTTCTTT | NA | TRBJ1-1 | TRBV2 | NA
CASSATGNDNQPQHF | TGTGCCAGCAGTGCCACAGGTAACGACAATCAGCCCCAGCATTTT | NA | TRBJ1-5 | TRBV6-1 | NA
CASSSSKRGGGDTQYF | TGTGCCAGCAGCTCATCGAAACGGGGGGGCGGAGATACGCAGTATTTT | NA | TRBJ2-3 | TRBV5-4 | TRBD2
CASSESGGETQYF | TGCGCCAGCAGTGAGTCAGGGGGGGAGACCCAGTACTTC | NA | TRBJ2-5 | TRBV10-1 | NA
CASSLPSGRARIPETQYF | TGCGCCAGCAGCTTGCCCAGCGGGAGGGCCCGGATCCCGGAGACCCAGTACTTC | once | TRBJ2-5 | TRBV5-1 | TRBD2
CASSSPGTLSYEQYF | TGTGCCAGCAGCTCCCCCGGGACTTTATCCTACGAGCAGTACTTC | NA | TRBJ2-7 | TRBV7-2 | NA
CASSVDLNTEAFF | TGTGCCAGCAGCGTAGACTTAAACACTGAAGCTTTCTTT | NA | TRBJ1-1 | TRBV9 | NA
CASSTDWPGQPEAFF | TGTGCCAGTAGTACAGATTGGCCGGGACAACCTGAAGCTTTCTTT | NA | TRBJ1-1 | TRBV19 | NA